A selection of T cell receptor beta chains follows, all from one sample in a study of cytomegalovirus exposure and HLA in healthy donors. TCRdb keeps only in-frame clones here, not all; method: immunoSEQ multiplex PCR. The sample shows more than 150,000 clones, 87% of them seen only once. What was sequenced was PBMCs. These receptors originate from a girl under three years old in good health and CMV-seronegative. Each CDR3 is given with its conserved first and last residue. The order of the fields is CDR3 DNA, CDR3 protein, J gene, clone size, V gene, D gene, CDR3 length. The D gene is left open where the match is weak. Clone size, where shown, is once, few, many, or a class for clones that have expanded.

DNA: TGTGCCAGCTCACCAGCAAACCTCCGGTCATACGAGCAGTACTTC
CDR3: CASSPANLRSYEQYF
J: TRBJ2-7
size: NA
V: TRBV18
D: NA
length: 15

DNA: TGTGCCAGCAGTTTTGGCTCGGGAGGGAGCACTGAAGCTTTCTTT
CDR3: CASSFGSGGSTEAFF
J: TRBJ1-1
size: NA
V: TRBV27
D: NA
length: 15

DNA: TGTGCCAGCAGTGACCGACAGGGGGATACGCAGTATTTT
CDR3: CASSDRQGDTQYF
J: TRBJ2-3
size: few
V: TRBV2
D: TRBD1
length: 13

DNA: TGTGCCAGCAGCCCAAGGGTTCCAGCGGGAGGCCACAATGAGCAGTTCTTC
CDR3: CASSPRVPAGGHNEQFF
J: TRBJ2-1
size: NA
V: TRBV7-6
D: TRBD2
length: 17

DNA: TGTGCCAGCAGTTTCGCAGCGATTAATTCACCCCTCCACTTT
CDR3: CASSFAAINSPLHF
J: TRBJ1-6
size: few
V: TRBV27
D: NA
length: 14

DNA: TGTGCCAGTAGTACAGGACAGGGGAGGCGGCTTAAAAACATTCAGTACTTC
CDR3: CASSTGQGRRLKNIQYF
J: TRBJ2-4
size: NA
V: TRBV19
D: TRBD1
length: 17

DNA: TGCGCCAGCAGCCAAGTACGGGGGTTTTACAATGAGCAGTTCTTC
CDR3: CASSQVRGFYNEQFF
J: TRBJ2-1
size: NA
V: TRBV4-3
D: NA
length: 15

DNA: TGTGCCAGTAGTATGCCCTACCTGGTTGATCCTTATGGCTACACCTTC
CDR3: CASSMPYLVDPYGYTF
J: TRBJ1-2
size: once
V: TRBV19
D: NA
length: 16

DNA: TGTGCCAGCAGCAAAGGGAGGCCCCTCAGCTCCTACGAGCAGTACTTC
CDR3: CASSKGRPLSSYEQYF
J: TRBJ2-7
size: NA
V: TRBV21-1
D: NA
length: 16

DNA: TGTGCCAGCAGCTTAGACAGGGGGGAACACAATGAGCAGTTCTTC
CDR3: CASSLDRGEHNEQFF
J: TRBJ2-1
size: NA
V: TRBV7-2
D: TRBD1
length: 15

DNA: TGTGCCAGCAGTTTACACAGGGCGGGCTACGAGCAGTACTTC
CDR3: CASSLHRAGYEQYF
J: TRBJ2-7
size: NA
V: TRBV28
D: NA
length: 14

DNA: TGTGCCTGGACAACCTACAATGAGCAGTTCTTC
CDR3: CAWTTYNEQFF
J: TRBJ2-1
size: few
V: TRBV30
D: NA
length: 11

DNA: TGTGCCATCAGGCGGGAGTTTAATTCACCCCTCCACTTT
CDR3: CAIRREFNSPLHF
J: TRBJ1-6
size: NA
V: TRBV10-3
D: NA
length: 13

DNA: TGTGCCAGCAGCCCCTATACTAGGGAGTTGAACACCATATATTTT
CDR3: CASSPYTRELNTIYF
J: TRBJ1-3
size: NA
V: TRBV5-8
D: NA
length: 15

DNA: TGTGCCATCAGTGGACAAACCACTTACTCTGGGGCCAACGTCCTGACTTTC
CDR3: CAISGQTTYSGANVLTF
J: TRBJ2-6
size: NA
V: TRBV10-3
D: NA
length: 17

DNA: TGTGCCAGCGGTTGGACAAGGCGGAACACTGAAGCTTTCTTT
CDR3: CASGWTRRNTEAFF
J: TRBJ1-1
size: once
V: TRBV6-5
D: NA
length: 14

DNA: TGTGCCAGCAGTGAGGTGGAGGTCGCCTACAATGAGCAGTTCTTC
CDR3: CASSEVEVAYNEQFF
J: TRBJ2-1
size: NA
V: TRBV6-4
D: NA
length: 15